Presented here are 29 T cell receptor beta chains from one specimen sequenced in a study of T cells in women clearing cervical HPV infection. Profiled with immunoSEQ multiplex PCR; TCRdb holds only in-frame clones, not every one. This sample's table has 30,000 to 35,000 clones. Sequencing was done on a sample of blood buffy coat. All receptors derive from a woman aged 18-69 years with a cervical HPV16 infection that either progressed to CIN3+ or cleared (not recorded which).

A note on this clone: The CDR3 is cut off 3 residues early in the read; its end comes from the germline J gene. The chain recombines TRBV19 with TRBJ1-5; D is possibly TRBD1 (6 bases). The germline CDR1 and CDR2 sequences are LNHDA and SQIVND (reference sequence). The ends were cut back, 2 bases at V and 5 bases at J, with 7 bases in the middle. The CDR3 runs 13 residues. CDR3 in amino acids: CASSIRQDQPQHF. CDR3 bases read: TGTGCCAGTAGTATAAGACAGGATCAGCCC.

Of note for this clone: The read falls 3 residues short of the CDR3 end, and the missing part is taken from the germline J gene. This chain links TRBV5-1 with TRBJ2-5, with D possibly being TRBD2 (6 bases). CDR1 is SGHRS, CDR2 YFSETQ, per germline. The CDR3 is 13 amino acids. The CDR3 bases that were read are TGCGCCAGCAGACGGGACTCCACAGATACC. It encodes CASRRDSTDT. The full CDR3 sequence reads CASRRDSTDTQYF.

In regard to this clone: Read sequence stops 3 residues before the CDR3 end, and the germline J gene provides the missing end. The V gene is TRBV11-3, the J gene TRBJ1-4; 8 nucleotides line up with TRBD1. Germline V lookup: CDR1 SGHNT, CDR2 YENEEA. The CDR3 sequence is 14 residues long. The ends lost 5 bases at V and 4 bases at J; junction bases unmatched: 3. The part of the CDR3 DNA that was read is TGTGCCAGCAGCCCGGACAGGGTTAATGAAAAA. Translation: CASSPDRVNEK. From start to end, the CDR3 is CASSPDRVNEKLFF.

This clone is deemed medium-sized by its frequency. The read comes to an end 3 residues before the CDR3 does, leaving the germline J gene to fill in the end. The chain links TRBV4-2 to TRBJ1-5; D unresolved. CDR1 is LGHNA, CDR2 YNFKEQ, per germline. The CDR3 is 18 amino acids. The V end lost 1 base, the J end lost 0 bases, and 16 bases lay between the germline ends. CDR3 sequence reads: CASSQGVGETYSNQPQHF. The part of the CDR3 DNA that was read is TGTGCCAGCAGCCAAGGGGTTGGTGAGACTTATAGCAATCAGCCC.

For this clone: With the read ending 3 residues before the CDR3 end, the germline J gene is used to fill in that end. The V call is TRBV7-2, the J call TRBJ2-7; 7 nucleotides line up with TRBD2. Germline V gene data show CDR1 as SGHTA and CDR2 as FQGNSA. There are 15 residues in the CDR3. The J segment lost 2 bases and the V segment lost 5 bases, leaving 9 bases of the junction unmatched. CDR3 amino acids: CASSPSGLAAYEQYF. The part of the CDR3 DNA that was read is TGTGCCAGCAGCCCCAGTGGTCTAGCGGCCTACGAG. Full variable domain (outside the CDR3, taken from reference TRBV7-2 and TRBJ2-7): GAGVSQSPSNKVTEKGKDVELRCDPISGHTALYWYRQSLGQGLEFLIYFQGNSAPDKSGLPSDRFSAERTGGSVSTLTIQRTQQEDSAVYLCASSPSGLAAYEQYFGPGTRLTVT.

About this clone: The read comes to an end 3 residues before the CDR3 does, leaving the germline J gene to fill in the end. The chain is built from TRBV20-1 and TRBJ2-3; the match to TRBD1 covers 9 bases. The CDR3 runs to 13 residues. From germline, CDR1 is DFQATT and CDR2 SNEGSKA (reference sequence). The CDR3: CSTRTGAGETQYF. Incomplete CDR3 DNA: TGCAGTACCCGGACAGGGGCTGGGGAGACG.

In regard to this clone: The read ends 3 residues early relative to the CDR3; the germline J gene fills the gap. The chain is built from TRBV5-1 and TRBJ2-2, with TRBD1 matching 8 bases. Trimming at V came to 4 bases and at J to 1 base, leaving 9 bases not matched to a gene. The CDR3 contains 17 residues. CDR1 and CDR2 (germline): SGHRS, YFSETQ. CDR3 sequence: CASSPRPGTGNTGELFF. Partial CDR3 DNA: TGCGCCAGCAGCCCCCGCCCGGGGACAGGGAACACCGGGGAG.

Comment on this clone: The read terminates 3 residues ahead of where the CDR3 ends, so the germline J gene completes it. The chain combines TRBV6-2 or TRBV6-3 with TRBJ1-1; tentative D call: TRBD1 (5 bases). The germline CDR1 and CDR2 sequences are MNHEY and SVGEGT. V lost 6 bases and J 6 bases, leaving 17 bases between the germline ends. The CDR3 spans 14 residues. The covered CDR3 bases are TGTGCCAGCAGCCCAGCTTACCGGGGGTCTGAA. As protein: CASSPAYRGSE. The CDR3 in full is CASSPAYRGSEAFF.

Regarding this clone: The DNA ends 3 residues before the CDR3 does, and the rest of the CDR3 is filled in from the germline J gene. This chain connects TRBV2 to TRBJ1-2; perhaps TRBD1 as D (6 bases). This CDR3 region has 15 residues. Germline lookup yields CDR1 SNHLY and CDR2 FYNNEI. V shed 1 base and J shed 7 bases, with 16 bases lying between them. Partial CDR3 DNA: TGTGCCAGCAGTGAAGGGGGGACAATTAGTACTGGC. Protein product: CASSEGGTISTG. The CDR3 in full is CASSEGGTISTGYTF.

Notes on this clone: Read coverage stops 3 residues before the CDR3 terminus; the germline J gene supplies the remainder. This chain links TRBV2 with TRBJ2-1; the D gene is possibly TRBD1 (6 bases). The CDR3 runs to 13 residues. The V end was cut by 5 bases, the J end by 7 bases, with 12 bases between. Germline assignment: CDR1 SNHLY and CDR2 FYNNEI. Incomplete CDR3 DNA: TGTGCCAGCAGTCTAAACAGGGAGAATGAG. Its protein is CASSLNRENE. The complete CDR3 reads CASSLNRENEQFF.

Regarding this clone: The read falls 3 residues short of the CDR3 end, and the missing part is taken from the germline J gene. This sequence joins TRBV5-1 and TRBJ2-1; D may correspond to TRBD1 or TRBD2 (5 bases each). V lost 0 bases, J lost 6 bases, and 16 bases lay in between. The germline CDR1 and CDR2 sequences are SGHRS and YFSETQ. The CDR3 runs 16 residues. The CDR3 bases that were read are TGCGCCAGCAGCTTGGACGGGCGAGAGGGGTCCAATGAG. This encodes CASSLDGREGSNE. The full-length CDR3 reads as CASSLDGREGSNEQFF.

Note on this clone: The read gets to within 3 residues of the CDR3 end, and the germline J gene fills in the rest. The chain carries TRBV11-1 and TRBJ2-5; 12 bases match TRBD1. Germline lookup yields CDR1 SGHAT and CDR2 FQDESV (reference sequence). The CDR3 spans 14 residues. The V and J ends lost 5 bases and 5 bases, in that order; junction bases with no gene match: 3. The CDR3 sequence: CASSPGQGAETQYF. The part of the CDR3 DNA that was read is TGTGCCAGCAGCCCGGGACAGGGGGCCGAGACC.

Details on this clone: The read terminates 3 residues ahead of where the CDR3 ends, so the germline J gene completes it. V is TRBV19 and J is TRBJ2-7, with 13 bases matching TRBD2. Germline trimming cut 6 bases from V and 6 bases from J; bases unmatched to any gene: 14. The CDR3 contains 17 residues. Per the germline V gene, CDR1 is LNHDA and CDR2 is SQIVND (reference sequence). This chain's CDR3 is CASSKTGLAGKTGEQYF. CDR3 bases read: TGTGCCAGTAGCAAAACGGGACTAGCGGGAAAGACGGGCGAG.

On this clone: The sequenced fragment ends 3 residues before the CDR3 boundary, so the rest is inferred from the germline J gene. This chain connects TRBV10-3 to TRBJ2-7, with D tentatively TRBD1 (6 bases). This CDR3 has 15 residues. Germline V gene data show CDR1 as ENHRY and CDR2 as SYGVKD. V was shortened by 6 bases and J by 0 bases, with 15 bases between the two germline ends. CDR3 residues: CAISRQATSSYEQYF. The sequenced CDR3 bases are TGTGCCATCAGCCGACAGGCAACAAGCTCCTACGAG.

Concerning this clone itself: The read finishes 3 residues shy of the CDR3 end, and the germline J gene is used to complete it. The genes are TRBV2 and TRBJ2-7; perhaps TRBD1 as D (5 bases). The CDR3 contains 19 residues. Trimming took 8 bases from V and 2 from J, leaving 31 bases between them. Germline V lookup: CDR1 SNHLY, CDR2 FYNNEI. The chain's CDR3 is CASRAKSAKRGYPTYEQYF. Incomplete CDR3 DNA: TGTGCCAGCCGTGCGAAATCGGCAAAAAGGGGCTATCCGACCTACGAG.

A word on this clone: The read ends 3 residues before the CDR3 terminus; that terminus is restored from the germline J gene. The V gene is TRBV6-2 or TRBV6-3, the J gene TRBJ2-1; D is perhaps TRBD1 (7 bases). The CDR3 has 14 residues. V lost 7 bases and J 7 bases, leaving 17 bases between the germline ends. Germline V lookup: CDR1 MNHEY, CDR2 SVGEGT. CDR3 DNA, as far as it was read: TGTGCCAGCACCTTAGCGGACAGGCGTAATGAG. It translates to CASTLADRRNE. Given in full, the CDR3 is CASTLADRRNEQFF.

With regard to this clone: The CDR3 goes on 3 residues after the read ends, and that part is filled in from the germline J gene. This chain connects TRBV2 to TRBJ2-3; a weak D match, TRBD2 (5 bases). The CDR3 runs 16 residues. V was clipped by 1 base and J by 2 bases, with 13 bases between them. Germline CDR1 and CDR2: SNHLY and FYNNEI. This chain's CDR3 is CASSEVLSGFTDTQYF. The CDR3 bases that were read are TGTGCCAGCAGTGAAGTACTAAGCGGCTTCACAGATACG.

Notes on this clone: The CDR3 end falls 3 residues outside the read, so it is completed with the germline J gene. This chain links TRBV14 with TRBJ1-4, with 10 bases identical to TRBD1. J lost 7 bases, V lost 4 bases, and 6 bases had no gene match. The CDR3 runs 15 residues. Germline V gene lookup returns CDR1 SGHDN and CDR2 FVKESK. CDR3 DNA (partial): TGTGCCAGCAGCCCTCGGACAGGGGGGCGTGAAAAA. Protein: CASSPRTGGREK. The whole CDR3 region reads CASSPRTGGREKLFF.

CDR3 loop: CASSLEWGPSYNEQFF. The covered CDR3 bases are TGCGCCAGCAGCTTGGAATGGGGGCCCTCCTACAATGAG. The V call is TRBV5-1, the J call TRBJ2-1, with D possibly being TRBD1 (6 bases). The CDR3 is cut off 3 residues early in the read; its end comes from the germline J gene. The CDR3 contains 16 residues. V gave up 0 bases and J gave up 0 bases, with 10 bases separating them. Per germline, CDR1 SGHRS and CDR2 YFSETQ. Full variable domain (outside the CDR3, taken from reference TRBV5-1 and TRBJ2-1): KAGVTQTPRYLIKTRGQQVTLSCSPISGHRSVSWYQQTPGQGLQFLFEYFSETQRNKGNFPGRFSGRQFSNSRSEMNVSTLELGDSALYLCASSLEWGPSYNEQFFGPGTRLTVL.

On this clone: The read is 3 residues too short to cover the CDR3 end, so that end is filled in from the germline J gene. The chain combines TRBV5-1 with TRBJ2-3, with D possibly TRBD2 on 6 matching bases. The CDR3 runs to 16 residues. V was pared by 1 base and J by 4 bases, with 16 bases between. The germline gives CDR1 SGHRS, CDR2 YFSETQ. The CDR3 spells CASSLMGGTIADTQYF. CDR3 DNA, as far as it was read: TGCGCCAGCAGCTTGATGGGGGGAACCATCGCAGATACG. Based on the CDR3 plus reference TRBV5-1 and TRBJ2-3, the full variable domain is KAGVTQTPRYLIKTRGQQVTLSCSPISGHRSVSWYQQTPGQGLQFLFEYFSETQRNKGNFPGRFSGRQFSNSRSEMNVSTLELGDSALYLCASSLMGGTIADTQYFGPGTRLTVL.

The sequenced CDR3 bases are TGTGCCAGCAGCCCGCGGACTAACTATGGC. The encoded protein is CASSPRTNYG. The full CDR3 is CASSPRTNYGYTF. The genes are TRBV2 and TRBJ1-2; D gene unclear. Read coverage stops 3 residues before the CDR3 terminus; the germline J gene supplies the remainder. This CDR3 has 13 residues. Germline-derived CDR1 and CDR2 are SNHLY and FYNNEI. Between the trimmed V and J ends, which lost 6 bases and 0 bases, there was a span of 8 bases.

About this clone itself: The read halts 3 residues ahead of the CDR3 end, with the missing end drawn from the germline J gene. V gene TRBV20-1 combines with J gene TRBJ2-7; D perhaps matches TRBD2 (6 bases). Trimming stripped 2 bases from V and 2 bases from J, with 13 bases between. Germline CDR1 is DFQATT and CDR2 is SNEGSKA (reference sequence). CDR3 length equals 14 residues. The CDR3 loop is CSARPRRTTYEQYF. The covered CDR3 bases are TGCAGTGCTAGACCCCGACGGACTACCTACGAG.

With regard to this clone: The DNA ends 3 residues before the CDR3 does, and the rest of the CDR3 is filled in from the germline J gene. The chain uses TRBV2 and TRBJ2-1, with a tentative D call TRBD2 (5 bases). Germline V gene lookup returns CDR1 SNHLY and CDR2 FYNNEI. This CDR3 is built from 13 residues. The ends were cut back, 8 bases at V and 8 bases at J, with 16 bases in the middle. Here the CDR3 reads CASRKATMDEQFF. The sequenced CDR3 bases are TGTGCCAGCCGAAAGGCGACTATGGATGAG.

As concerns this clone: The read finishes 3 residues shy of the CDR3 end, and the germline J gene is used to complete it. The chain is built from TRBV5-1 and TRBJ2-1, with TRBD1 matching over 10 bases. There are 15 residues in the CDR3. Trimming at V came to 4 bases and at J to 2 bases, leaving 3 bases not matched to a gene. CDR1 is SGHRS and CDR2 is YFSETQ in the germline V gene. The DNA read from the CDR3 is TGCGCCAGCAGCGGAGGACAGGGGGCCTACAATGAG. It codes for CASSGGQGAYNE. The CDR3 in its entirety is CASSGGQGAYNEQFF. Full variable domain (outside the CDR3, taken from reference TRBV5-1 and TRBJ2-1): KAGVTQTPRYLIKTRGQQVTLSCSPISGHRSVSWYQQTPGQGLQFLFEYFSETQRNKGNFPGRFSGRQFSNSRSEMNVSTLELGDSALYLCASSGGQGAYNEQFFGPGTRLTVL.

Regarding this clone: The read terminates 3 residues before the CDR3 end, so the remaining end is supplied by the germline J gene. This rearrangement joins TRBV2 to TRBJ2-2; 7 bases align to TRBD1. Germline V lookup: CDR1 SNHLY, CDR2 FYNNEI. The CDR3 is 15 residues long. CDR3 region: CASSGTGSTNEKLFF. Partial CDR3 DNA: TGTGCCAGCAGTGGGACAGGTTCGACTAATGAAAAG.

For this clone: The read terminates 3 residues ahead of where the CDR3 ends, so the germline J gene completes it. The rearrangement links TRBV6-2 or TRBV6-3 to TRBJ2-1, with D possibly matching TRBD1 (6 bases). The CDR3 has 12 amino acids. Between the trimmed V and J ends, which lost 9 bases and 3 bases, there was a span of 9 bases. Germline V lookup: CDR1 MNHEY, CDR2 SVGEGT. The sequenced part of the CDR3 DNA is TGTGCCAGTGCACAGGGCTACAATGAG. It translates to CASAQGYNE. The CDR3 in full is CASAQGYNEQFF.

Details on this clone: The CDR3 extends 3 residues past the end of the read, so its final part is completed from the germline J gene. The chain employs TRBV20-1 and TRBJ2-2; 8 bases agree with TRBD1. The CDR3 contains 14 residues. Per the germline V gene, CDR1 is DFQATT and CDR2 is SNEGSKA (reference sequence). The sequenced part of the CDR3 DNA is TGCAGTGCCGTAGACAGGGGACTCGGTGAAAAG. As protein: CSAVDRGLGEK. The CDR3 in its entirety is CSAVDRGLGEKLFF.

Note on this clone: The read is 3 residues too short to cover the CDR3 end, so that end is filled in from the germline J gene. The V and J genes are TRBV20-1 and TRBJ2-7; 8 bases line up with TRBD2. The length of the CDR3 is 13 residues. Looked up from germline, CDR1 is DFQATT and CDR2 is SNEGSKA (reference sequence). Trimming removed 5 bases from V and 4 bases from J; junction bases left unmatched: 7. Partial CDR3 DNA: TGCAGTGCTTCTGGGACTAGTCGGTACGAG. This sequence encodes CSASGTSRYE. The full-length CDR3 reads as CSASGTSRYEQYF.

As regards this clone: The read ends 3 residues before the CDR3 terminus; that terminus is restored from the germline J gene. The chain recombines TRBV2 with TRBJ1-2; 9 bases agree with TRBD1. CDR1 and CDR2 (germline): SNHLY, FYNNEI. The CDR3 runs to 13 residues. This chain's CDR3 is CASRGDRAGGYTF. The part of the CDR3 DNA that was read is TGTGCCAGCAGGGGGGACAGGGCTGGAGGC.